A single sample gave rise to the 32 T cell receptor beta chains below, sequenced in a study of blood T cell dynamics during melanoma immunotherapy. Time point: pre-treatment baseline. Here immunoSEQ multiplex PCR was the method, and the copy in TCRdb shows in-frame clones only, minus some. The repertoire includes roughly 500 clones, approximately 69% of them detected once, and 10% to 15% sits in the top ten. The sample was central memory CD8+ T cells from blood, taken from a patient treated with checkpoint blockade. These TCRs come from a human donor with melanoma.

This clone has a handful of counts. The chain combines TRBV6-4 with TRBJ2-1; perhaps TRBD1 as D (6 bases). The V gene's germline CDR1 is MRHNA and CDR2 SNTAGT. CDR3 size: 16 residues. The ends were cut back, 0 bases at V and 4 bases at J, with 13 bases in the middle. The CDR3, as DNA: TGTGCCAGCAGTGACTCGACGACAGGTTCTTACAATGAGCAGTTCTTC. Protein sequence: CASSDSTTGSYNEQFF.

V is TRBV7-8 and J is TRBJ2-5; D is uncertain. Between the trimmed V and J ends, which lost 5 bases and 5 bases, there was a span of 15 bases. CDR3 length: 14 residues. Germline loops: CDR1 SGHVS, CDR2 FQNEAQ. The CDR3 nucleotides read TGTGCCAGCAGCCCACTCACCTCTGAGGAGACCCAGTACTTC. It codes for CASSPLTSEETQYF. Full variable domain (outside the CDR3, taken from reference TRBV7-8 and TRBJ2-5): GAGVSQSPRYKVAKRGQDVALRCDPISGHVSLFWYQQALGQGPEFLTYFQNEAQLDKSGLPSDRFFAERPEGSVSTLKIQRTQQEDSAVYLCASSPLTSEETQYFGPGTRLLVL.

V is TRBV19 and J is TRBJ2-1, with 8 bases fitting TRBD2. Germline V lookup: CDR1 LNHDA, CDR2 SQIVND (reference sequence). V shed 3 bases and J 7 bases; nucleotides not matched to a gene: 2. The CDR3 has 13 residues. CDR3 in amino acids: CASSIVAGNEQFF. The CDR3 DNA is TGTGCCAGTAGTATTGTAGCGGGGAATGAGCAGTTCTTC.

The V call is TRBV18, the J call TRBJ2-7; 7 bases match TRBD1. The CDR3 runs to 13 residues. CDR1 and CDR2 (germline): KGHSH, LQKENI. V shed 8 bases and J 0 bases; nucleotides not matched to a gene: 4. The CDR3 DNA reads TGTGCCAGCCTAGGGACAGCCTCCTACGAGCAGTACTTC. Protein product: CASLGTASYEQYF.

This clone appeared a single time. Other nucleotide sequences from this sample produce the same CDR3. This chain connects TRBV4-2 to TRBJ2-1; D unresolved. This CDR3 region has 15 residues. CDR1 LGHNA and CDR2 YNFKEQ come from the germline V gene. V shed 0 bases and J shed 0 bases, with 6 bases lying between them. CDR3 loop: CASSQDSGSYNEQFF. CDR3 sequence (DNA): TGTGCCAGCAGCCAAGATAGTGGCTCCTACAATGAGCAGTTCTTC.

This clone has only one observation. The germline gene is not matched at one end of the junction; a read error may be the cause. The V and J genes are TRBV28 and TRBJ2-3; 8 bases line up with TRBD2. This CDR3 region has 15 residues. Germline V gene sequence: CDR1 MDHEN, CDR2 SYDVKM. CDR3 nucleotides: TGTGCCAGCAGTTGGCGGGAGGTCAGCATAGATACGCAGTATTTT. It codes for CASSWREVSIDTQYF.

This clone was found a few times. The rearrangement links TRBV4-3 to TRBJ2-3, with TRBD2 matching 12 bases. CDR3 length: 17 amino acids. The germline CDR1 and CDR2 sequences are LGHNA and YSLEER. Losses at the gene ends were 5 bases for V and 5 bases for J; bases not matched to a gene: 11. The CDR3 protein is CASSETLAGGPGDTQYF. The CDR3 nucleotides read TGCGCCAGCAGCGAAACCCTAGCGGGAGGGCCCGGAGATACGCAGTATTTT.

This chain joins TRBV19 and TRBJ2-2, with 8 bases identical to TRBD2. The CDR3 runs to 16 residues. The trim removed 3 bases at V and 7 bases at J, leaving 10 bases unmatched. The germline gives CDR1 LNHDA, CDR2 SQIVND (reference sequence). In DNA, the CDR3 is TGTGCCAGTAGTATCGGGAGGGAGGGCCCGGACGGGGAGCTGTTTTTT. Translated, it gives CASSIGREGPDGELFF.

This clone was seen a handful of times. The V and J genes are TRBV4-1 and TRBJ1-2; tentatively, D is TRBD1 (6 bases). V lost 1 base and J 6 bases, leaving 18 bases between the germline ends. From germline, CDR1 is MGHRA and CDR2 YSYEKL. This CDR3 is 16 amino acids long. The CDR3 region is CASSQGGGASSDGYTF. The CDR3 DNA reads as TGCGCCAGCAGCCAAGGAGGGGGGGCGTCGTCAGATGGCTACACCTTC.

The rearrangement uses TRBV6-4 and TRBJ2-3, with D tentatively TRBD2 (5 bases). CDR3 size: 15 residues. The V and J ends lost 0 bases and 6 bases respectively, with 13 bases between them. Germline CDR1 MRHNA, CDR2 SNTAGT. CDR3 amino acids: CASSDSDSKGDTQYF. CDR3 DNA sequence: TGTGCCAGCAGTGACTCGGACTCCAAAGGGGATACGCAGTATTTT.

V usage is TRBV19 and J usage is TRBJ1-5; D is perhaps TRBD1 (5 bases). Germline CDR1 LNHDA, CDR2 SQIVND (reference sequence). Between the trimmed V and J ends, which lost 5 bases and 0 bases, there was a span of 11 bases. The CDR3 has 15 amino acids. The CDR3 loop reads CASSWGPLSNQPQHF. For the CDR3, the DNA is TGTGCCAGTAGTTGGGGACCGCTTAGCAATCAGCCCCAGCATTTT.

CDR3 residues: CASSSFHRPNEQFF. As DNA, the CDR3 is TGTGCCAGCAGTTCTTTCCACCGGCCCAATGAGCAGTTCTTC. This chain links TRBV27 with TRBJ2-1; D unresolved. Germline V lookup: CDR1 MNHEY, CDR2 SMNVEV (reference sequence). Trimming left V 4 bases short and J 6 bases short, with 13 bases between. CDR3 size: 14 residues.

Only a few counts were recorded for this clone. This rearrangement joins TRBV5-3 to TRBJ2-7; D not resolved. TRBV5-3 is designated an ORF whose function remains uncertain. The CDR3 has 11 amino acids. V was shortened by 2 bases and J by 4 bases, with 4 bases between the two germline ends. CDR3 sequence reads: CARSLGYEQYF. CDR3 coding DNA: TGTGCCAGAAGCTTAGGGTACGAGCAGTACTTC.

This clone was observed a handful of times. CDR3 in amino acids: CASSYRDTYEQYF. The CDR3 region has the DNA TGTGCCAGCAGTTACCGGGACACCTACGAGCAGTACTTC. The chain combines TRBV6-6 with TRBJ2-7; TRBD1 is a possible D gene (6 bases). Germline-derived CDR1 and CDR2 are MNHNY and SVGAGI (reference sequence). V gave up 2 bases and J gave up 2 bases, with 7 bases separating them. The CDR3 sequence is 13 residues long.

The rearrangement joins TRBV5-8 to TRBJ1-4; D is undetermined. The CDR3 sequence is 14 residues long. The V gene's germline CDR1 is SGHTS and CDR2 YDEGEE. Trimming took off 4 bases at V and 7 bases at J, with 14 bases between the two ends. The CDR3 coding sequence is TGTGCCAGCAGCGGCGGGATAAAAGGTGAAAAACTGTTTTTT. Translation gives CASSGGIKGEKLFF.

The CDR3 coding sequence is TGTGCCAGCAGCTTAAACAAGAACACTGAAGCTTTCTTT. It codes for CASSLNKNTEAFF. This rearrangement joins TRBV7-2 to TRBJ1-1; the D is unclear. Germline loops: CDR1 SGHTA, CDR2 FQGNSA. V lost 2 bases and J lost 1, with 5 bases in between. The CDR3 extends over 13 amino acids.

This clone was seen just once. This chain connects TRBV19 to TRBJ2-1; the D gene is possibly TRBD2 (6 bases). With 7 bases removed from V and 0 bases from J, the gap between germline ends came to 13 bases. Per the germline V gene, CDR1 is LNHDA and CDR2 is SQIVND (reference sequence). This CDR3 has 15 amino acids. CDR3 in amino acids: CASTKSGYSYNEQFF. CDR3 in DNA: TGTGCCAGTACTAAAAGCGGGTACTCCTACAATGAGCAGTTCTTC. Using reference TRBV19 and TRBJ2-1 for the parts outside the CDR3, the full variable domain is DGGITQSPKYLFRKEGQNVTLSCEQNLNHDAMYWYRQDPGQGLRLIYYSQIVNDFQKGDIAEGYSVSREKKESFPLTVTSAQKNPTAFYLCASTKSGYSYNEQFFGPGTRLTVL.

The chain couples TRBV6-5 to TRBJ2-3; TRBD1 matches at 9 bases. CDR1 is MNHEY, CDR2 SVGAGI, per germline. V gave up 5 bases and J gave up 0 bases; unmatched junction bases: 3. This CDR3 comprises 15 residues. CDR3 in amino acids: CASSGTGTSTDTQYF. In DNA, the CDR3 is TGTGCCAGCAGTGGGACAGGGACGAGCACAGATACGCAGTATTTT.

This clone was picked up one time. The chain uses TRBV6-5 and TRBJ2-3; D ambiguous. The CDR3 spans 13 residues. Germline values: CDR1 MNHEY, CDR2 SVGAGI. V gave up 5 bases and J gave up 0 bases, with 6 bases separating them. The CDR3 DNA sequence: TGTGCCAGCAGTGACGGGAGCACAGATACGCAGTATTTT. Encoded protein: CASSDGSTDTQYF.

The J gene is TRBJ2-7, the V gene TRBV4-1; 7 bases match TRBD1. The length of the CDR3 is 15 residues. Germline trimming cut 4 bases from V and 1 base from J; bases unmatched to any gene: 7. Germline V CDR1 and CDR2: MGHRA, YSYEKL. This CDR3 reads CASSLIRDSSYEQYF. The CDR3 nucleotides read TGCGCCAGCAGCCTTATAAGGGACAGTTCCTACGAGCAGTACTTC.

The V call is TRBV4-3, the J call TRBJ2-7; TRBD1 agrees at 8 bases. J gave up 6 bases and V 3 bases, and 4 bases lay outside the gene matches. The germline V gene encodes CDR1 LGHNA and CDR2 YSLEER. CDR3 length equals 13 residues. DNA of the CDR3: TGCGCCAGCAGCCACGGAACAGGGGGCGAGCAGTACTTC. Its translation: CASSHGTGGEQYF.

This clone was counted only a few times. The chain uses TRBV4-1 and TRBJ2-7; possibly TRBD2 for D (6 bases). Trimming removed 2 bases from V and 6 bases from J, with 11 bases in between. The CDR3 has 13 residues. CDR1 is MGHRA and CDR2 is YSYEKL in the germline V gene. The chain's CDR3 is CASSQSQGGEQYF. The CDR3 coding sequence is TGCGCCAGCAGCCAAAGCCAGGGAGGCGAGCAGTACTTC.

The table lists this clone with a few counts. This sequence joins TRBV7-8 and TRBJ2-1; a weak D match, TRBD2 (5 bases). V shed 3 bases and J shed 8 bases, with 11 bases lying between them. Germline lookup yields CDR1 SGHVS and CDR2 FQNEAQ. The CDR3 is 13 residues long. The CDR3 region has the DNA TGTGCCAGCAGCTTGTTTAGCGAGGATGAGCAGTTCTTC. It yields the protein CASSLFSEDEQFF.

The rearrangement joins TRBV6-4 to TRBJ2-3, with D possibly matching TRBD2 (6 bases). The CDR3 length is 13 residues. Germline V lookup: CDR1 MRHNA, CDR2 SNTAGT. V lost 5 bases and J 0 bases, leaving 6 bases between the germline ends. The CDR3 is CASSSGSTDTQYF. The CDR3 nucleotides are TGTGCCAGCAGTAGCGGGAGCACAGATACGCAGTATTTT.

This chain joins TRBV27 and TRBJ2-4; 9 bases map to TRBD2. Germline V gene data show CDR1 as MNHEY and CDR2 as SMNVEV (reference sequence). After removal of 2 bases from V and 0 bases from J, the junction contained 5 bases not matched to a gene. This CDR3 has 17 residues. The CDR3 protein is CASSLEAGGEAKNIQYF. The CDR3 DNA reads TGTGCCAGCAGTTTAGAAGCGGGGGGCGAAGCCAAAAACATTCAGTACTTC.

As for this clone: Other DNA sequences in this sample translate to the same CDR3. This chain connects TRBV5-1 to TRBJ2-1; 8 positions match TRBD2. V trimming: 4 bases; J trimming: 5 bases; junction bases outside the gene matches: 8. The CDR3 consists of 15 residues. The V gene's germline CDR1 is SGHRS and CDR2 YFSETQ. The CDR3 protein is CASSRGGGGDNEQFF. The CDR3 DNA follows: TGCGCCAGCAGCCGGGGGGGTGGGGGGGACAATGAGCAGTTCTTC. The whole variable domain, remainder taken from reference TRBV5-1 and TRBJ2-1, is KAGVTQTPRYLIKTRGQQVTLSCSPISGHRSVSWYQQTPGQGLQFLFEYFSETQRNKGNFPGRFSGRQFSNSRSEMNVSTLELGDSALYLCASSRGGGGDNEQFFGPGTRLTVL.

This chain connects TRBV10-3 to TRBJ2-1; tentatively, D is TRBD2 (6 bases). Germline CDR1 and CDR2: ENHRY and SYGVKD. Trimming removed 7 bases at V and 8 bases at J, with 24 bases between. This CDR3 has 16 residues. CDR3 bases: TGTGCCATCAACCCCGCGGGGACCGGACTACGGGATGAGCAGTTCTTC. Amino acids: CAINPAGTGLRDEQFF.

The chain combines TRBV21-1 with TRBJ2-3; the table's D call, TRBD2, was not checked against the DNA. TRBV21-1 is termed a pseudogene. The CDR3 is 15 residues long. Here the CDR3 reads CANSGGPKFTDTQYF. The CDR3 bases are TGTGCCAATAGCGGAGGACCGAAATTCACAGATACGCAGTATTTT.

V and J are TRBV10-2 and TRBJ1-1; D gene uncertain. Germline values: CDR1 WSHSY, CDR2 SAAADI. The V end was cut by 6 bases, the J end by 3 bases, with 2 bases between. The CDR3 runs 10 residues. The CDR3 sequence is CASSDTEAFF. The DNA of the CDR3 is TGCGCCAGCAGCGACACTGAAGCTTTCTTT.

The V call is TRBV10-2, the J call TRBJ2-5; 9 positions agree with TRBD1. This CDR3 contains 17 residues. Germline CDR1 and CDR2: WSHSY and SAAADI. The ends lost 0 bases at V and 5 bases at J; junction bases unmatched: 10. The CDR3 DNA follows: TGCGCCAGCAGTGAGTCGATTGTGACAGGGGGACCGGAGACCCAGTACTTC. Its translation is CASSESIVTGGPETQYF.

This sequence joins TRBV6-4 and TRBJ2-3; the D gene is possibly TRBD2 (6 bases). V gave up 3 bases and J gave up 0 bases, with 10 bases separating them. Germline V lookup: CDR1 MRHNA, CDR2 SNTAGT. This CDR3 spans 15 amino acids. CDR3 sequence reads: CASSEVAASTDTQYF. The CDR3 region has the DNA TGTGCCAGCAGTGAAGTAGCGGCTAGCACAGATACGCAGTATTTT.

This clone showed up just a few times. This chain uses TRBV5-1 with TRBJ2-1, with TRBD2 matching 14 bases. Germline CDR1 is SGHRS and CDR2 is YFSETQ. The CDR3 length is 18 residues. V shed 3 bases, J shed 4 bases, and the junction held 9 bases outside the gene matches. The CDR3 DNA follows: TGCGCCAGCAGCTACGGGACTAGCGGGAGTTCTAGGTACAATGAGCAGTTCTTC. This encodes CASSYGTSGSSRYNEQFF.